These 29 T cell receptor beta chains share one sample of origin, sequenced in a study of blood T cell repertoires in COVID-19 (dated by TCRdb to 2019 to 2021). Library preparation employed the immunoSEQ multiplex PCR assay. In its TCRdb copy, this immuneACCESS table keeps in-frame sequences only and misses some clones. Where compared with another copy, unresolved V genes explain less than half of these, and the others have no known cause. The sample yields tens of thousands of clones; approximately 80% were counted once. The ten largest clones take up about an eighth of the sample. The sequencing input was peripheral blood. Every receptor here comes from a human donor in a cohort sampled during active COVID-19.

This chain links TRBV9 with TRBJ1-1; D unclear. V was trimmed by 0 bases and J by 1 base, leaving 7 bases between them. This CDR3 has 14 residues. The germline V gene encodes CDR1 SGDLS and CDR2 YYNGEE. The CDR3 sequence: CASSVDSRNTEAFF. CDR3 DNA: TGTGCCAGCAGCGTAGACTCTAGGAACACTGAAGCTTTCTTT.

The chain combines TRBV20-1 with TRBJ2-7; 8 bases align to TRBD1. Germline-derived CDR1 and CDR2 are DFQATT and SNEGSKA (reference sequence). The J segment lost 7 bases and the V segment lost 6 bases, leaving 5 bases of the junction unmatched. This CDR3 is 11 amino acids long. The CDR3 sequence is CSAPTGVEQYF. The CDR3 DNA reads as TGCAGTGCCCCGACAGGGGTTGAGCAGTACTTC.

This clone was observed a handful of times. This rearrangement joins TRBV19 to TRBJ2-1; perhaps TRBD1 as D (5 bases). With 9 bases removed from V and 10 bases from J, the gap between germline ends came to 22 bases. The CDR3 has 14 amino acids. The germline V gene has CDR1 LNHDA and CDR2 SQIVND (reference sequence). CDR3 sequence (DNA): TGTGCCAGCAACAAGGGGATAGTTTTTAAGGAGCAGTTCTTC. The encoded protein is CASNKGIVFKEQFF.

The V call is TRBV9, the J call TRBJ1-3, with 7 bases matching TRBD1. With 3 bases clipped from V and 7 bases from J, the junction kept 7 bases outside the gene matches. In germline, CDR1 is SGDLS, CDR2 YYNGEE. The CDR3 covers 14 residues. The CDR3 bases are TGTGCCAGCAGCGCCGGGACAGCCCTGAACACCATATATTTT. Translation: CASSAGTALNTIYF.

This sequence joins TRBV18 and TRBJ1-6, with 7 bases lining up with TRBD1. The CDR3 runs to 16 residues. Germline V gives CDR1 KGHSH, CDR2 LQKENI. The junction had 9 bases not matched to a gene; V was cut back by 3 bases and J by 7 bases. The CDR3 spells CASSPFDRVLNSPLHF. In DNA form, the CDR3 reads TGTGCCAGCTCACCGTTCGACAGGGTGCTCAATTCACCCCTCCACTTT.

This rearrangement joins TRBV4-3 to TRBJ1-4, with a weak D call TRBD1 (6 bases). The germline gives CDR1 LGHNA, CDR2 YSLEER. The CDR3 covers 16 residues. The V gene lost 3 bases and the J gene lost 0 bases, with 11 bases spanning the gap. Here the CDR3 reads CASSQAYRATNEKLFF. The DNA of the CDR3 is TGCGCCAGCAGCCAGGCCTACAGGGCAACTAATGAAAAACTGTTTTTT.

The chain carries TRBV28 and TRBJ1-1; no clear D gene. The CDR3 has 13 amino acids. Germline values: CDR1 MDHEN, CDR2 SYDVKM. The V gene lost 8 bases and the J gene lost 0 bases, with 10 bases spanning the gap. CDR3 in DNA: TGTGCCAGCTACAGCTCGATGAACACTGAAGCTTTCTTT. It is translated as CASYSSMNTEAFF. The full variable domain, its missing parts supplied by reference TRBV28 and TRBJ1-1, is DVKVTQSSRYLVKRTGEKVFLECVQDMDHENMFWYRQDPGLGLRLIYFSYDVKMKEKGDIPEGYSVSREKKERFSLILESASTNQTSMYLCASYSSMNTEAFFGQGTRLTVV.

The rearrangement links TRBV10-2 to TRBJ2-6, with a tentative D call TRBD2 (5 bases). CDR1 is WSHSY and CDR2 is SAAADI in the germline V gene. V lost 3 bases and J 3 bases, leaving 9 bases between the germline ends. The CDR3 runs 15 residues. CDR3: CASSDPGNGANVLTF. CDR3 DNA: TGCGCCAGCAGTGACCCCGGGAATGGGGCCAACGTCCTGACTTTC.

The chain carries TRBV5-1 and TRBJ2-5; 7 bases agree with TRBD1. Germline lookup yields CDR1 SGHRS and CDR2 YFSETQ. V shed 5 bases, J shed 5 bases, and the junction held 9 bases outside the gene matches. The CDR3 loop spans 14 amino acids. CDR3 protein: CASSPGQSWETQYF. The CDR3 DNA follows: TGCGCCAGCAGTCCGGGACAGTCCTGGGAGACCCAGTACTTC.

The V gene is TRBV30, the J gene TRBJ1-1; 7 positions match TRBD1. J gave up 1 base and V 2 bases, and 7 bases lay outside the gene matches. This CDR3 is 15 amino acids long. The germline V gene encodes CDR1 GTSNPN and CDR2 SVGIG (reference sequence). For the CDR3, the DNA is TGTGCCTGGAGTAAGCCGAACAGGGGGAACACTGAAGCTTTCTTT. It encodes CAWSKPNRGNTEAFF. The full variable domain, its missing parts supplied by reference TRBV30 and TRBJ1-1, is SQTIHQWPATLVQPVGSPLSLECTVEGTSNPNLYWYRQAAGRGLQLLFYSVGIGQISSEVPQNLSASRPQDRQFILSSKKLLLSDSGFYLCAWSKPNRGNTEAFFGQGTRLTVV.

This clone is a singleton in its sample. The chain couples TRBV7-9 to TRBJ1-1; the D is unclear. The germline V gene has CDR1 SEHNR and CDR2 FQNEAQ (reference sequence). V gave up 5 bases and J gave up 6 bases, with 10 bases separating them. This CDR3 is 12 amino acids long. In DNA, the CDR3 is TGTGCCAGCAGCCGAGAGGTGGCTGAAGCTTTCTTT. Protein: CASSREVAEAFF.

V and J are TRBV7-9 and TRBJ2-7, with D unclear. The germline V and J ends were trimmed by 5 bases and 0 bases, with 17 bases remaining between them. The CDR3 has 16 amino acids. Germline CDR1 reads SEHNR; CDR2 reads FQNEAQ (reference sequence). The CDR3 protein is CASSPVPLFSSYEQYF. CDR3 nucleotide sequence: TGTGCCAGCAGCCCGGTTCCCCTGTTTAGCTCCTACGAGCAGTACTTC.

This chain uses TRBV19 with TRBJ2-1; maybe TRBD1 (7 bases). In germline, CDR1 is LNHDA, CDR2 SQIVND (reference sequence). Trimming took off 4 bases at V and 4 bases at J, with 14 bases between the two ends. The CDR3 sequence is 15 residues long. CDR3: CASSTRGTAYNEQFF. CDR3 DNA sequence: TGTGCCAGTAGTACCCGCGGGACAGCTTACAATGAGCAGTTCTTC.

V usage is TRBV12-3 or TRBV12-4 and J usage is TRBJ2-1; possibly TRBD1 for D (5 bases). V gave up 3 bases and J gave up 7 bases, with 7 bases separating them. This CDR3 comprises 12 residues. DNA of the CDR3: TGTGCCAGCAGTTTGTCAGGGAATGAGCAGTTCTTC. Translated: CASSLSGNEQFF.

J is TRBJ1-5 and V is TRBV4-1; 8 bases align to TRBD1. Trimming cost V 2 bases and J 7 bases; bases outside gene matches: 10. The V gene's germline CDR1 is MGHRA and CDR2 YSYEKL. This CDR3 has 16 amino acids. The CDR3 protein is CASSQPLTGVHQPQHF. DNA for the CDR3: TGCGCCAGCAGCCAACCTCTGACAGGGGTTCACCAGCCCCAGCATTTT.

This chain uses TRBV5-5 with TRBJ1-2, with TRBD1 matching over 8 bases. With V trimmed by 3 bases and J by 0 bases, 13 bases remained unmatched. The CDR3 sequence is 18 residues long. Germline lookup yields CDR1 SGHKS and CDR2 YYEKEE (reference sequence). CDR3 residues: CASSSAGQGIVANYGYTF. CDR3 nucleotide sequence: TGTGCCAGCAGCTCGGCAGGACAGGGAATTGTTGCTAACTATGGCTACACCTTC.

In DNA form, the CDR3 reads TGTGCCAGCAGACCATTCTCCGGGACAGGGGCGTTCTTT. Translating gives CASRPFSGTGAFF. The chain recombines TRBV28 with TRBJ1-1; 10 positions match TRBD1. Germline lookup yields CDR1 MDHEN and CDR2 SYDVKM. V shed 6 bases, J shed 14 bases, and the junction held 12 bases outside the gene matches. This CDR3 has 13 residues.

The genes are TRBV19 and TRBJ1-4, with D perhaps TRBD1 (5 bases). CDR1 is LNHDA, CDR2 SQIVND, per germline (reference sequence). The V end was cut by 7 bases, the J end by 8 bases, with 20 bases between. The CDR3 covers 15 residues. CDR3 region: CASTPTQGRSEKLFF. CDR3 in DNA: TGTGCCAGTACCCCGACCCAGGGTCGTAGCGAAAAACTGTTTTTT.

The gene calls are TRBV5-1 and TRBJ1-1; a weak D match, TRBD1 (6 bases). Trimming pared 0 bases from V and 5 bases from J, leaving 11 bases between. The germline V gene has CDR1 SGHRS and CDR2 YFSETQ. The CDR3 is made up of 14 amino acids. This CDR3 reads CASSLVQQGTEAFF. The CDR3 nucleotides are TGCGCCAGCAGCTTGGTTCAGCAGGGGACTGAAGCTTTCTTT.

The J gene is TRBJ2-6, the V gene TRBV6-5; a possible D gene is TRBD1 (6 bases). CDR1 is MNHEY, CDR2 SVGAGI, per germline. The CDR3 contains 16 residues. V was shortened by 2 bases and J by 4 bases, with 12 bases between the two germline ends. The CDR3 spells CASSYIQGSGANVLTF. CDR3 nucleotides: TGTGCCAGCAGTTACATACAGGGCTCCGGGGCCAACGTCCTGACTTTC.

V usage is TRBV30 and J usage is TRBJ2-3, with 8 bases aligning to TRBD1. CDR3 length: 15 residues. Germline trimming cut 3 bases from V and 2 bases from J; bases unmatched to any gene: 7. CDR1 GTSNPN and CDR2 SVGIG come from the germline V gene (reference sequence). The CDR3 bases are TGTGCCTGGAGGGACCGACAGGGGATCACAGATACGCAGTATTTT. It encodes CAWRDRQGITDTQYF.

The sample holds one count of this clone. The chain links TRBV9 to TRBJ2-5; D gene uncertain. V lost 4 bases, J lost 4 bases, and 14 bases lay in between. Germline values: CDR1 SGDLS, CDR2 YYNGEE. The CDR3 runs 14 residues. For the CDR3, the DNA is TGTGCCAGCAGCCCCCACAGTCTGGGAGAGACCCAGTACTTC. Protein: CASSPHSLGETQYF.

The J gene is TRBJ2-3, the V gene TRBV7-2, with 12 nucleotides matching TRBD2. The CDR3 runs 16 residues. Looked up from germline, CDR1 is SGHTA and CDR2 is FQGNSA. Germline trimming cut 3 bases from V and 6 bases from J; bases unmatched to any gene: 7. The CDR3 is CASSFLTSGGSDTQYF. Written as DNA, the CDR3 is TGTGCCAGCAGCTTCCTTACTAGCGGGGGGTCGGATACGCAGTATTTT.

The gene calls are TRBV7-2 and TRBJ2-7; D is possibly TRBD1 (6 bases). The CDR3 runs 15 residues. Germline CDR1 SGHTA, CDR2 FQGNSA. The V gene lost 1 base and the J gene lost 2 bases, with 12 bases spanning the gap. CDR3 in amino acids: CASSLGDTVTYEQYF. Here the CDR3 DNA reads TGTGCCAGCAGCTTAGGGGACACCGTTACCTACGAGCAGTACTTC.

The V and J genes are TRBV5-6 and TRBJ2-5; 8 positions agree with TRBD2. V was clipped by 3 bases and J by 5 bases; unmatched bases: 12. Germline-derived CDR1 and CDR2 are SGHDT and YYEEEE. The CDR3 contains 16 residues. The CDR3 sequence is CASSSRVAGGGETQYF. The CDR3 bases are TGTGCCAGCAGCTCCAGGGTGGCGGGGGGCGGTGAGACCCAGTACTTC.

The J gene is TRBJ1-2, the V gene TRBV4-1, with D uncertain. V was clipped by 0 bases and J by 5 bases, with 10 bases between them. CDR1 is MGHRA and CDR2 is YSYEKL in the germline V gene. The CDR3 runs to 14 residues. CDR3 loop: CASSQDGSAYGYTF. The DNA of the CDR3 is TGCGCCAGCAGCCAAGATGGAAGCGCGTATGGCTACACCTTC.

The CDR3 loop is CASSRTDANTGELFF. In nucleotides, the CDR3 is TGTGCCAGCAGTCGGACAGACGCGAACACCGGGGAGCTGTTTTTT. The J gene is TRBJ2-2, the V gene TRBV6-5; perhaps TRBD1 as D (6 bases). V shed 5 bases and J shed 0 bases, with 10 bases lying between them. The germline CDR1 and CDR2 sequences are MNHEY and SVGAGI. The CDR3 has 15 amino acids.

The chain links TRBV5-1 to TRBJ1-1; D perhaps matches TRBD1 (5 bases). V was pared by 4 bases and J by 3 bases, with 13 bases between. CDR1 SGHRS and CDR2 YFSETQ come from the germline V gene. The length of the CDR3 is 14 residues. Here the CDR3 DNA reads TGCGCCAGCAGCCGTCCCACAGGAGACACTGAAGCTTTCTTT. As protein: CASSRPTGDTEAFF.

The CDR3 loop is CASSLAAGAREQYF. In DNA form, the CDR3 reads TGTGCCAGCAGCTTAGCTGCGGGGGCGCGTGAGCAGTACTTC. The J gene is TRBJ2-7, the V gene TRBV7-2; TRBD2 might be the D (7 bases). The ends were cut back, 0 bases at V and 7 bases at J, with 13 bases in the middle. Germline loops: CDR1 SGHTA, CDR2 FQGNSA. There are 14 residues in the CDR3.